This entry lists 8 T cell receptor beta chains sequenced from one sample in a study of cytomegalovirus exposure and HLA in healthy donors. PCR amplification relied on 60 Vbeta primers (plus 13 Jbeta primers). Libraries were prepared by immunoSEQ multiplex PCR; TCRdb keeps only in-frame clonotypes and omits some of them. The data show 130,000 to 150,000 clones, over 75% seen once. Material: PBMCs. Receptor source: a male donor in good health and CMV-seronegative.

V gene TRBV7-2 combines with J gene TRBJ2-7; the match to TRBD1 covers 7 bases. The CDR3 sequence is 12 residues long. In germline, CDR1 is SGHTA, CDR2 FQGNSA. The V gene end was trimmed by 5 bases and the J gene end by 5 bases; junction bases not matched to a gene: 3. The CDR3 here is CASSPGGNEQYF. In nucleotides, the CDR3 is TGTGCCAGCAGCCCAGGGGGAAACGAGCAGTACTTC.

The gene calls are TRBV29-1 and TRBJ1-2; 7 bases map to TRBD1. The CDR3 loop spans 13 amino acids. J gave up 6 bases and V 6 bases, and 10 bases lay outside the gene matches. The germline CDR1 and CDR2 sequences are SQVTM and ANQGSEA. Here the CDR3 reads CSVLTGPGDGYTF. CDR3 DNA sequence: TGCAGCGTCCTGACAGGGCCCGGTGATGGCTACACCTTC.

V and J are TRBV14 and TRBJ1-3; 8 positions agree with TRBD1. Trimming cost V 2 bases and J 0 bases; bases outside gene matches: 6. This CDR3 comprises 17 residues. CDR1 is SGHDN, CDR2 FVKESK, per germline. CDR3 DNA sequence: TGTGCCAGCAGCCAAATCGGGGACAGGAGCTCTGGAAACACCATATATTTT. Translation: CASSQIGDRSSGNTIYF.

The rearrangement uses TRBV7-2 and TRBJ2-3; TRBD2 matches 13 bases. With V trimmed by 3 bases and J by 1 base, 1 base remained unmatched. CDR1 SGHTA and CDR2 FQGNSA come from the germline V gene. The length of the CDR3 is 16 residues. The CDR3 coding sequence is TGTGCCAGCAGCTTCGGGACTAGCGGGGGCACAGATACGCAGTATTTT. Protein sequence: CASSFGTSGGTDTQYF.

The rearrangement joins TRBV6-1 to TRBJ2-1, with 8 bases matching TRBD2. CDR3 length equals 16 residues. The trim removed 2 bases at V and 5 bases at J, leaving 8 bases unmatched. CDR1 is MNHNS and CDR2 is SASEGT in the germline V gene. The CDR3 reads CASSEFLAGEHNEQFF. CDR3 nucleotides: TGTGCCAGCAGTGAATTTCTAGCGGGTGAACACAATGAGCAGTTCTTC.

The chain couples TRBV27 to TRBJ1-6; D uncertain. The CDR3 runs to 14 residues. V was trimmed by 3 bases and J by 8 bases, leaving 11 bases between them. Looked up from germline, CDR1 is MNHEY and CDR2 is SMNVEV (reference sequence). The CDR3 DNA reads TGTGCCAGCAGTTTTTCCTGGGGAGATTCACCCCTCCACTTT. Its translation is CASSFSWGDSPLHF.

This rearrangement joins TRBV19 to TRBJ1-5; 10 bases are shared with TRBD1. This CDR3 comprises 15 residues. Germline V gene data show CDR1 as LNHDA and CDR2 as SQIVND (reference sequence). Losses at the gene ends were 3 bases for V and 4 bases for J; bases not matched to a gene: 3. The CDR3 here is CASSITGQGNQPQHF. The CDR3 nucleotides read TGTGCCAGTAGTATTACGGGACAGGGGAATCAGCCCCAGCATTTT. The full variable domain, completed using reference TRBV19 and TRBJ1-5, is DGGITQSPKYLFRKEGQNVTLSCEQNLNHDAMYWYRQDPGQGLRLIYYSQIVNDFQKGDIAEGYSVSREKKESFPLTVTSAQKNPTAFYLCASSITGQGNQPQHFGDGTRLSIL.

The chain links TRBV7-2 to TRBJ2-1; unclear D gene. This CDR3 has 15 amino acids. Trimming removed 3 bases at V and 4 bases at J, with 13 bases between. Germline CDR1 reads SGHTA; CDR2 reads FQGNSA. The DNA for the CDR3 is TGTGCCAGCAGCTTCACAGCCAGTGCTTACAATGAGCAGTTCTTC. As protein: CASSFTASAYNEQFF.